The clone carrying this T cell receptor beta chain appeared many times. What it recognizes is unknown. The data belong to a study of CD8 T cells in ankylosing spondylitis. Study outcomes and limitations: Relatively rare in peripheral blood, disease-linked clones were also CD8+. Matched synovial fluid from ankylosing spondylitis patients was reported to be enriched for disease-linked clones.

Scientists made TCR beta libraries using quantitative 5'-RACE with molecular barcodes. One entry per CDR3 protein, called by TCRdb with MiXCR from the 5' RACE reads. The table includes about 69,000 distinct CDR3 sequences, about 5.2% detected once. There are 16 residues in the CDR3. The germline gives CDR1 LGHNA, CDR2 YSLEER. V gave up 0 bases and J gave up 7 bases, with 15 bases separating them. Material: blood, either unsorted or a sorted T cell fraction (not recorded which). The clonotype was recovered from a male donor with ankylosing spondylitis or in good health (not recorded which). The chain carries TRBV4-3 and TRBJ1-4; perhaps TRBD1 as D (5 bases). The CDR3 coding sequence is TGCGCCAGCAGCCAAGATGTCAGGCCCCAGGGTGAAAAACTGTTTTTT. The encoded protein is CASSQDVRPQGEKLFF.